This T cell receptor beta chain is drawn from a study of cytomegalovirus exposure and HLA in healthy donors. Study details: Earlier results showed approximately 110 million unique TCR beta sequences derived from 150 million to 200 million T cells. Around 79 million unique TCRs, all from HLA-typed donors, were included in an early release of the data. Whole-study results and caveats: With high specificity and sensitivity, the classifier reportedly diagnosed cytomegalovirus status. It was approximately 160 TCR beta chains that were listed as cytomegalovirus-associated.

Worth noting for this clone: Its antigen is still unknown.

The primer mix had 60 Vbeta and 13 Jbeta primers. The data were produced by immunoSEQ multiplex PCR, yet TCRdb's version contains in-frame clones alone and is incomplete. Among 150,000 to 200,000 clones listed, 70% to 90% were seen once. The CDR3 has 15 amino acids. CDR1 LNHDA and CDR2 SQIVND come from the germline V gene (reference sequence). J lost 3 bases, V lost 1 base, and 2 bases had no gene match. This chain uses TRBV19 with TRBJ2-1; 8 bases are shared with TRBD2. Sequenced sample: PBMCs. The TCR comes from a woman aged 18-29 years in good health and CMV-seronegative. The CDR3 coding sequence is TGTGCCAGTAGTATAGCCAGCGGGGGCTACAATGAGCAGTTCTTC. The encoded protein is CASSIASGGYNEQFF.